Following are 23 T cell receptor beta chains from one sample sequenced in a study of T cells in Graves' hyperthyroidism and ophthalmopathy. Amplified TCR beta CDR3 regions came from RNA transcripts. The TCR CDR3 was amplified in a first-round RT-PCR using the HTBI primer set. TCRdb ran MiXCR on the multiplex PCR reads and lists one entry per CDR3 protein. The data hold a few hundred thousand distinct CDR3 sequences, with 15% to 19% observed a single time. The sequencing sample was made of blood. The receptors were gathered from a woman aged 18-29 years with Graves' hyperthyroidism.

In regard to this clonotype: A read error may explain this, as a much larger clone is one base away. The chain couples TRBV6-2 or TRBV6-3 to TRBJ2-5, with D perhaps TRBD1 (6 bases). Per the germline V gene, CDR1 is MNHEY and CDR2 is SVGEGT. The CDR3 length is 13 residues. V was cut by 2 bases and J by 2 bases, with 6 bases left in between. The CDR3 loop is CASSYGQQETQYF. The CDR3, as DNA: TGTGCCAGCAGTTACGGACAGCAAGAGACCCAGTACTTC.

This clonotype was recorded many times. The rearrangement uses TRBV5-1 and TRBJ2-1; TRBD2 aligns across 7 bases. The CDR3 contains 17 residues. Germline CDR1 SGHRS, CDR2 YFSETQ. The trim removed 0 bases at V and 3 bases at J, leaving 9 bases unmatched. The CDR3 loop reads CASSLDGQGLSYNEQFF. The CDR3 nucleotides are TGCGCCAGCAGCTTGGACGGTCAGGGACTAAGCTACAATGAGCAGTTCTTC.

This clonotype was observed a handful of times. The chain combines TRBV29-1 with TRBJ2-1; maybe TRBD2 (5 bases). CDR3 size: 13 residues. With 8 bases removed from V and 9 bases from J, the gap between germline ends came to 20 bases. From germline, CDR1 is SQVTM and CDR2 ANQGSEA. The CDR3 loop is CSFFGNKFAEQFF. The CDR3 DNA is TGCAGCTTTTTCGGGAATAAATTTGCTGAGCAGTTCTTC.

This clonotype showed up just a few times. V is TRBV4-2 and J is TRBJ1-5; D call uncertain. V lost 0 bases and J 7 bases, leaving 10 bases between the germline ends. The CDR3 consists of 14 residues. Germline V gene data show CDR1 as LGHNA and CDR2 as YNFKEQ. CDR3 bases: TGTGCCAGCAGCCAAGAGAATGCAGACCAGCCCCAGCATTTT. Protein: CASSQENADQPQHF.

This clonotype was recorded at least ten times. The chain joins TRBV20-1 to TRBJ1-5; D ambiguous. Germline V lookup: CDR1 DFQATT, CDR2 SNEGSKA (reference sequence). Between the trimmed V and J ends, which lost 7 bases and 6 bases, there was a span of 13 bases. The CDR3 runs 12 residues. The CDR3 reads CSVASGSQPQHF. Written as DNA, the CDR3 is TGCAGTGTTGCAAGTGGGAGTCAGCCCCAGCATTTT.

This clonotype has ten or more counts. The rearrangement links TRBV20-1 to TRBJ2-5, with 9 bases identical to TRBD2. Germline CDR1 and CDR2: DFQATT and SNEGSKA (reference sequence). The trim removed 3 bases at V and 5 bases at J, leaving 10 bases unmatched. There are 15 residues in the CDR3. In DNA, the CDR3 is TGCAGTGCTAGTAGCGCGGGAGGGCTGTGGGAGACCCAGTACTTC. Translation: CSASSAGGLWETQYF.

This clonotype appeared a single time. The chain employs TRBV5-1 and TRBJ2-7, with a tentative D call TRBD1 (7 bases). Germline V gene data show CDR1 as SGHRS and CDR2 as YFSETQ. This CDR3 contains 14 residues. The V gene lost 2 bases and the J gene lost 5 bases, with 14 bases spanning the gap. CDR3 in DNA: TGCGCCAGCAGCTTTATCAGGGGGGTGCACGAGCAGTACTTC. Translated: CASSFIRGVHEQYF.

This chain links TRBV6-5 with TRBJ1-4, with 8 bases fitting TRBD1. With 4 bases clipped from V and 8 bases from J, the junction kept 6 bases outside the gene matches. CDR1 is MNHEY and CDR2 is SVGAGI in the germline V gene. CDR3 length: 14 amino acids. The DNA of the CDR3 is TGTGCCAGCAGTTCATCAGGGGGCGCGGAAAAACTGTTTTTT. It translates to CASSSSGGAEKLFF.

To note about this clonotype: With a much larger clone just one base away, this may be a read error. V gene TRBV11-1 combines with J gene TRBJ2-1; possibly TRBD1 for D (7 bases). Germline CDR1 SGHAT, CDR2 FQDESV (reference sequence). The CDR3 loop spans 15 amino acids. CDR3 nucleotide sequence: TGTGTCAGCAGCCGAGGGGGGACAGCTGGAGATGAGCAGTTCTTC. Translation gives CVSSRGGTAGDEQFF.

This clonotype has a count of ten or more. V usage is TRBV12-3 or TRBV12-4 and J usage is TRBJ2-1, with a possible D match to TRBD2 (7 bases). Trimming removed 2 bases at V and 6 bases at J, with 11 bases between. This CDR3 is 14 amino acids long. The CDR3 nucleotides are TGTGCCAGCAGTTTACAAGGGGGGGTCAATGAGCAGTTCTTC. It encodes CASSLQGGVNEQFF.

This clonotype has more than one count but fewer than ten. The V gene is TRBV27, the J gene TRBJ1-2; D not resolved. The CDR3 totals 13 residues. The germline V gene has CDR1 MNHEY and CDR2 SMNVEV (reference sequence). V lost 0 bases to trimming and J lost 6 bases, with 8 bases between them. The CDR3 reads CASSLSLQNGYTF. As DNA, the CDR3 is TGTGCCAGCAGTTTATCGCTGCAAAATGGCTACACCTTC.

This rearrangement joins TRBV19 to TRBJ2-7; D is tentatively TRBD1 or TRBD2 (6 bases each). CDR3 size: 17 residues. From germline, CDR1 is LNHDA and CDR2 SQIVND (reference sequence). Trimming pared 6 bases from V and 2 bases from J, leaving 23 bases between. CDR3 nucleotide sequence: TGTGCCAGTAGCCCCAGGGCCTGGGGGGCGTTAGCCTACGAGCAGTACTTC. Residues: CASSPRAWGALAYEQYF.

The sample holds a few counts of this clonotype. The V call is TRBV7-3, the J call TRBJ2-1; 9 nucleotides agree with TRBD2. CDR1 SGHTA and CDR2 FQGTGA come from the germline V gene. The V and J ends lost 1 base and 6 bases, in that order; junction bases with no gene match: 4. The CDR3 contains 15 residues. This CDR3 reads CASSLKSSGSNEQFF. DNA for the CDR3: TGTGCCAGCAGCTTAAAGAGTAGCGGGAGCAATGAGCAGTTCTTC.

There are many counts of this clonotype. This chain uses TRBV2 with TRBJ2-2; unclear D gene. The CDR3 extends over 15 amino acids. Germline CDR1 and CDR2: SNHLY and FYNNEI. Trimming removed 5 bases at V and 7 bases at J, with 17 bases between. CDR3 sequence reads: CASSFNDPQNGELFF. Written as DNA, the CDR3 is TGTGCCAGCAGTTTTAATGACCCCCAGAACGGGGAGCTGTTTTTT. Complete variable domain (other parts from reference TRBV2 and TRBJ2-2): EPEVTQTPSHQVTQMGQEVILRCVPISNHLYFYWYRQILGQKVEFLVSFYNNEISEKSEIFDDQFSVERPDGSNFTLKIRSTKLEDSAMYFCASSFNDPQNGELFFGEGSRLTVL.

J is TRBJ2-7 and V is TRBV4-3, with 7 bases aligning to TRBD1. After removal of 0 bases from V and 0 bases from J, the junction contained 2 bases not matched to a gene. This CDR3 comprises 15 residues. CDR1 is LGHNA and CDR2 is YSLEER in the germline V gene. CDR3 sequence (DNA): TGCGCCAGCAGCCAAGATTGGGACAGCTCCTACGAGCAGTACTTC. Translating it yields CASSQDWDSSYEQYF.

The CDR3 spells CASSYPGTSGRGDTQYF. The CDR3 nucleotides are TGTGCCAGCAGTTACCCCGGGACTAGCGGGAGGGGAGATACGCAGTATTTT. V gene TRBV6-2 or TRBV6-3 combines with J gene TRBJ2-3; 16 bases map to TRBD2. Trimming at V came to 2 bases and at J to 5 bases, leaving 4 bases not matched to a gene. This CDR3 region has 17 residues. The V gene's germline CDR1 is MNHEY and CDR2 SVGEGT.

The sample holds many counts of this clonotype. V and J are TRBV5-1 and TRBJ2-7; tentative D call: TRBD1 (6 bases). Germline CDR1 reads SGHRS; CDR2 reads YFSETQ. The CDR3 has 15 amino acids. Trimming stripped 2 bases from V and 6 bases from J, with 18 bases between. In DNA, the CDR3 is TGCGCCAGCAGCTTTGCAACTGACAGGCGGGCCGAGCAGTACTTC. This encodes CASSFATDRRAEQYF.

Ten or more counts support this clonotype. The chain employs TRBV7-2 and TRBJ2-7; 10 bases map to TRBD2. Per the germline V gene, CDR1 is SGHTA and CDR2 is FQGNSA. This CDR3 contains 17 residues. V dropped 1 base and J dropped 5; count of bases not matched to a gene: 11. The CDR3 nucleotides are TGTGCCAGCAGCTTAGTAGGTAGCGGGGGGATTCGGAACGAGCAGTACTTC. It specifies CASSLVGSGGIRNEQYF. Filled out from reference TRBV7-2 and TRBJ2-7, the complete variable domain reads GAGVSQSPSNKVTEKGKDVELRCDPISGHTALYWYRQSLGQGLEFLIYFQGNSAPDKSGLPSDRFSAERTGGSVSTLTIQRTQQEDSAVYLCASSLVGSGGIRNEQYFGPGTRLTVT.

This clonotype showed up many times. The rearrangement uses TRBV7-2 and TRBJ2-7; D may be TRBD1 or TRBD2 (7 bases each). Trimming took 6 bases from V and 6 from J, leaving 18 bases between them. The CDR3 is 14 amino acids. CDR1 SGHTA and CDR2 FQGNSA come from the germline V gene. The CDR3 DNA reads as TGTGCCAGCAGTGTAGCAGGGGGGGCGGCCGAGCAGTACTTC. Translating it yields CASSVAGGAAEQYF.

This clonotype was seen a few times. The rearrangement joins TRBV7-2 to TRBJ2-1; 8 nucleotides line up with TRBD2. Germline V CDR1 and CDR2: SGHTA, FQGNSA. The CDR3 has 14 residues. V gave up 5 bases and J gave up 9 bases; unmatched junction bases: 9. CDR3 residues: CASSPRTSSSEQFF. DNA for the CDR3: TGTGCCAGCAGCCCCCGGACTAGCAGTAGTGAGCAGTTCTTC. Complete variable domain (other parts from reference TRBV7-2 and TRBJ2-1): GAGVSQSPSNKVTEKGKDVELRCDPISGHTALYWYRQSLGQGLEFLIYFQGNSAPDKSGLPSDRFSAERTGGSVSTLTIQRTQQEDSAVYLCASSPRTSSSEQFFGPGTRLTVL.

This chain links TRBV5-1 with TRBJ1-6; D is ambiguous. CDR1 and CDR2 from the germline V gene are SGHRS and YFSETQ. This CDR3 is built from 15 residues. Trimming left V 3 bases short and J 1 base short, with 8 bases between. The CDR3 spells CASSSGESYNSPLHF. CDR3 in DNA: TGCGCCAGCAGCTCCGGGGAATCCTATAATTCACCCCTCCACTTT.

This chain connects TRBV24-1 to TRBJ2-6; TRBD1 might be the D (6 bases). Looked up from germline, CDR1 is KGHDR and CDR2 is SFDVKD. The V end was cut by 2 bases, the J end by 0 bases, with 16 bases between. The CDR3 extends over 19 amino acids. This CDR3 reads CATSDSDRTKPSGANVLTF. For the CDR3, the DNA is TGTGCCACCAGTGATTCCGACAGGACAAAACCCTCTGGGGCCAACGTCCTGACTTTC.

This clonotype showed up many times. V and J are TRBV7-9 and TRBJ2-3; possibly TRBD2 for D (5 bases). This CDR3 is 14 amino acids long. CDR1 is SEHNR, CDR2 FQNEAQ, per germline (reference sequence). Trimming cost V 5 bases and J 3 bases, with 12 bases left between them. The CDR3 bases are TGTGCCAGCAGCGTCGAGGGAGTGACAGATACGCAGTATTTT. Translated: CASSVEGVTDTQYF.